This entry lists 14 T cell receptor beta chains sequenced from one sample in a study of regulatory T cells in long-lasting Graves disease. Documented time point: newly diagnosed GD, antithyroid drugs for less than 3 months. The TCR library was made from RNA that had been extracted from PBMCs in TRIzol. Arm-PCR of CDR3 regions and iRepertoire HTBI primers were used to build TCR beta libraries. TCRdb used MiXCR to reprocess the multiplex PCR reads, holding one entry per CDR3 protein. Of a few hundred thousand distinct CDR3 sequences in the sample, around 17% were seen once. The sample also formed part of further work on T cells in Graves' hyperthyroidism and ophthalmopathy.

The input for sequencing was peripheral blood mononuclear cells (PBMCs), taken at new diagnosis, from a patient treated with antithyroid drugs. All receptors come from a man aged 35 to 55 with Graves disease.

A few counts support this clonotype. The rearrangement joins TRBV27 to TRBJ2-7, with a weak D call TRBD1 (5 bases). V lost 5 bases to trimming and J lost 4 bases, with 15 bases between them. Germline assignment: CDR1 MNHEY and CDR2 SMNVEV (reference sequence). The CDR3 sequence is 14 residues long. The CDR3 is CASSPYSGLYEQYF. CDR3 in DNA: TGTGCCAGCAGTCCTTATTCAGGGTTGTACGAGCAGTACTTC.

This clonotype was counted ten times or more. The chain is built from TRBV5-1 and TRBJ1-5; D gene uncertain. CDR3 size: 13 residues. V lost 4 bases to trimming and J lost 4 bases, with 9 bases between them. Germline V gene sequence: CDR1 SGHRS, CDR2 YFSETQ. The CDR3 loop reads CASSKSYNQPQHF. CDR3 nucleotide sequence: TGCGCCAGCAGCAAGTCCTATAATCAGCCCCAGCATTTT.

This clonotype was detected only a few times. The V call is TRBV2, the J call TRBJ2-5; D not resolved. This CDR3 has 12 residues. Germline CDR1 SNHLY, CDR2 FYNNEI. V lost 2 bases to trimming and J lost 7 bases, with 8 bases between them. The CDR3 DNA is TGTGCCAGCAGTGAACGGCCACGGACCCAGTACTTC. It is translated as CASSERPRTQYF.

This clonotype was detected ten times or more. V usage is TRBV11-3 and J usage is TRBJ1-1, with 8 bases lining up with TRBD1. J lost 1 base, V lost 4 bases, and 14 bases had no gene match. The CDR3 runs 18 residues. CDR1 and CDR2 (germline): SGHNT, YENEEA. CDR3 residues: CASSSYDQGAYENTEAFF. The DNA for the CDR3 is TGTGCCAGCAGCTCCTACGACCAGGGGGCCTATGAGAACACTGAAGCTTTCTTT.

This clonotype came up many times. This chain connects TRBV28 to TRBJ2-3; 10 bases align to TRBD1. V shed 4 bases, J shed 3 bases, and the junction held 4 bases outside the gene matches. The CDR3 spans 15 residues. CDR1 is MDHEN and CDR2 is SYDVKM in the germline V gene. This CDR3 reads CASSSPGQGTDTQYF. The CDR3 DNA reads as TGTGCCAGCAGTTCTCCGGGACAGGGGACAGATACGCAGTATTTT.

The V gene is TRBV11-2, the J gene TRBJ2-4; tentatively, D is TRBD1 (5 bases). The germline V and J ends were trimmed by 1 base and 6 bases, with 10 bases remaining between them. Germline-derived CDR1 and CDR2 are SGHAT and FQNNGV. The CDR3 contains 14 residues. CDR3 DNA sequence: TGTGCCAGCAGCTTAGGTCCAGGGCTAAACATTCAGTACTTC. This translates into CASSLGPGLNIQYF.

This clonotype has a count of ten or more. V usage is TRBV18 and J usage is TRBJ2-3, with 8 bases identical to TRBD2. The V and J ends lost 0 bases and 5 bases, in that order; junction bases with no gene match: 4. The CDR3 is 15 amino acids. CDR1 and CDR2 from the germline V gene are KGHSH and LQKENI. CDR3 protein: CASSPPGLAIDTQYF. DNA for the CDR3: TGTGCCAGCTCACCACCCGGACTAGCAATAGATACGCAGTATTTT.

This clonotype was recorded at least ten times. The chain recombines TRBV27 with TRBJ2-3; TRBD1 is a possible D gene (6 bases). Trimming removed 6 bases at V and 0 bases at J, with 13 bases between. The CDR3 is 15 amino acids. Germline V gene lookup returns CDR1 MNHEY and CDR2 SMNVEV (reference sequence). The CDR3 sequence is CASRIFRGSTDTQYF. The CDR3 DNA reads as TGTGCCAGCAGGATTTTTAGGGGGAGCACAGATACGCAGTATTTT.

The chain links TRBV28 to TRBJ1-4; D not resolved. The CDR3 has 15 residues. CDR1 and CDR2 from the germline V gene are MDHEN and SYDVKM. Trimming removed 5 bases from V and 0 bases from J, with 10 bases in between. The CDR3 sequence is CASSIAGTTNEKLFF. The CDR3 DNA follows: TGTGCCAGCAGTATTGCGGGTACAACTAATGAAAAACTGTTTTTT.

The V and J genes are TRBV4-3 and TRBJ2-1; the D gene is possibly TRBD1 (6 bases). The CDR3 covers 16 residues. V lost 4 bases and J lost 3, with 16 bases in between. The germline V gene encodes CDR1 LGHNA and CDR2 YSLEER. The CDR3 region is CASSPQPGVFYNEQFF. The CDR3 DNA follows: TGCGCCAGCAGCCCCCAGCCAGGGGTATTCTACAATGAGCAGTTCTTC.

This clonotype occurred once. This clone may be a read error of a much larger clone one base away. The chain combines TRBV3-1 with TRBJ2-4; no clear D. The J call may be mistaken, given a closer DNA end match to TRBJ2-5. The CDR3 consists of 15 residues. CDR1 and CDR2 (germline): LGHDT, YNNKEL (reference sequence). CDR3 amino acids: CASRQGGGNQETQYF. Here the CDR3 DNA reads TGTGCCAGCCGCCAAGGCGGCGGAAACCAAGAGACCCAGTACTTC.

The rearrangement joins TRBV20-1 to TRBJ1-1, with TRBD1 identical over 7 bases. The CDR3 is 14 amino acids. Germline-derived CDR1 and CDR2 are DFQATT and SNEGSKA (reference sequence). Trimming removed 0 bases from V and 5 bases from J; junction bases left unmatched: 6. The CDR3 is CSAREKGGKTEAFF. CDR3 coding DNA: TGCAGTGCTAGAGAGAAAGGGGGCAAGACTGAAGCTTTCTTT.

This chain joins TRBV3-1 and TRBJ2-1; D uncertain. Deletions cut 8 bases from V and 3 bases from J, with 11 bases between. Germline V CDR1 and CDR2: LGHDT, YNNKEL (reference sequence). CDR3 size: 13 residues. CDR3 nucleotide sequence: TGTGCCAGCCGTGGGCGGCTCTACAATGAGCAGTTCTTC. It translates to CASRGRLYNEQFF.

As to this clonotype: Its ends do not fully match the called genes, so a read error is possible. The chain uses TRBV9 and TRBJ2-3, with D possibly matching TRBD2 (5 bases). CDR1 is SGDLS and CDR2 is YYNGEE in the germline V gene. CDR3 length equals 12 residues. The chain's CDR3 is CVSSRGLQAQYF. In DNA form, the CDR3 reads TGTGTCAGCTCCCGGGGTCTGCAGGCGCAGTATTTT.